The clone carrying this T cell receptor (beta chain) showed up just a few times. This library used roughly 430 ng RNA and molecular barcoded adaptors spanning alpha/delta and beta/gamma chains. Each CDR3 protein gets one entry after TCRdb re-called the reads with MiXCR. The profile shows about 24,000 distinct CDR3 sequences, 22% of them singletons. This entry is derived from a study of read filtering for tumor transcriptome and immune sequencing. V was pared by 4 bases and J by 3 bases, with 6 bases between. The CDR3 covers 12 residues. CDR1 and CDR2 from the germline V gene are SGHNT and YYREEE (reference sequence).

This chain links TRBV5-4 with TRBJ2-3; D possibly corresponds to TRBD1 (5 bases). Sequences were obtained from a population of CD138-negative cells sorted from bone marrow. The TCR sequence derives from a donor at least 40 years old with multiple myeloma. This CDR3 is CASSKGTDTQYF. The CDR3, as DNA: TGTGCCAGCAGCAAGGGGACAGATACGCAGTATTTT. Together with reference TRBV5-4 and TRBJ2-3, the CDR3 gives the full variable domain: ETGVTQSPTHLIKTRGQQVTLRCSSQSGHNTVSWYQQALGQGPQFIFQYYREEENGRGNFPPRFSGLQFPNYSSELNVNALELDDSALYLCASSKGTDTQYFGPGTRLTVL.